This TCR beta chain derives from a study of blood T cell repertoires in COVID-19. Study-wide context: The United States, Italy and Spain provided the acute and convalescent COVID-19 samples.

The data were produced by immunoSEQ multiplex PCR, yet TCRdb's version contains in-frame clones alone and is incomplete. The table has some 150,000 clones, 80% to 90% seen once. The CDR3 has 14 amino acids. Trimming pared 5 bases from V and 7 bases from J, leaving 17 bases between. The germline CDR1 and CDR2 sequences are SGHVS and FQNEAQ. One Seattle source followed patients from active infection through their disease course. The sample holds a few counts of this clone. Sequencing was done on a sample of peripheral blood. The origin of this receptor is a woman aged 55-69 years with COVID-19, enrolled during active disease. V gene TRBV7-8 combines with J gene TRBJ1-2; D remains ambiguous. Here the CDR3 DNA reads TGTGCCAGCAGCCCAAGCCGGGTTGGAGGTGGCTACACCTTC. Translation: CASSPSRVGGGYTF.